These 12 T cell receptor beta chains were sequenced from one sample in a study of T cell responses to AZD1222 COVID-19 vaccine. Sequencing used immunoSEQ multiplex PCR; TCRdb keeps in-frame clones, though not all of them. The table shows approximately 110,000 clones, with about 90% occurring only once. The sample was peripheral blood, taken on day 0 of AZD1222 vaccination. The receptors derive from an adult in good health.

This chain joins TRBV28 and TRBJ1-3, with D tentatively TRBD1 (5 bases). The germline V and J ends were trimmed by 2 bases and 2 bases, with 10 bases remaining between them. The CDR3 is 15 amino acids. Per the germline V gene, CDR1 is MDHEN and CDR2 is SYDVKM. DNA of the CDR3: TGTGCCAGCAGTTTAAGGGGAGCCGCTGGAAACACCATATATTTT. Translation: CASSLRGAAGNTIYF.

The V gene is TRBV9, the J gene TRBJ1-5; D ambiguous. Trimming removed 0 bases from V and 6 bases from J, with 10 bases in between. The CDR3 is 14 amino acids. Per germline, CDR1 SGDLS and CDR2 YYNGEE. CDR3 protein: CASSVAPGIQPQHF. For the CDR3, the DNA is TGTGCCAGCAGCGTAGCCCCCGGGATTCAGCCCCAGCATTTT.

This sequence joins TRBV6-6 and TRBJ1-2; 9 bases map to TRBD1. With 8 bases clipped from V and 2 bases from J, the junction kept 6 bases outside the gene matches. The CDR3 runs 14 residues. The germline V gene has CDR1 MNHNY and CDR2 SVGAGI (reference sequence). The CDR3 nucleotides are TGTGCCAGCCTGGTCGGGACAGGGAACTATGGCTACACCTTC. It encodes CASLVGTGNYGYTF.

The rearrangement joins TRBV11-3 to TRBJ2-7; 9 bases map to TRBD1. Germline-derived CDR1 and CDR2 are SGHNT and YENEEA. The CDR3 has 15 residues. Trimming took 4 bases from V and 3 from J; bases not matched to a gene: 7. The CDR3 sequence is CASSSPGQGFYEQYF. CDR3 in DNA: TGTGCCAGCAGCTCACCGGGACAGGGCTTCTACGAGCAGTACTTC.

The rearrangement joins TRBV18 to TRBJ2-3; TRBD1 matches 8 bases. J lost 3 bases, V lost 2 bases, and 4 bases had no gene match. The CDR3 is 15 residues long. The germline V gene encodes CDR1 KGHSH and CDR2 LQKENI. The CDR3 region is CASSPSDRGTDTQYF. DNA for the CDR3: TGTGCCAGCTCACCAAGTGACAGGGGAACAGATACGCAGTATTTT.

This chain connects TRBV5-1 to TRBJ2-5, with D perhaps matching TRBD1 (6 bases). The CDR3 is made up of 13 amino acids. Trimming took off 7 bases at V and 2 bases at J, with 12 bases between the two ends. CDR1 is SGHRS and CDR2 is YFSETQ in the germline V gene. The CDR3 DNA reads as TGCGCCAGCGCCCCGGGACAACAAGAGACCCAGTACTTC. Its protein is CASAPGQQETQYF. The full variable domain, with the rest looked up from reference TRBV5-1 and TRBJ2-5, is KAGVTQTPRYLIKTRGQQVTLSCSPISGHRSVSWYQQTPGQGLQFLFEYFSETQRNKGNFPGRFSGRQFSNSRSEMNVSTLELGDSALYLCASAPGQQETQYFGPGTRLLVL.

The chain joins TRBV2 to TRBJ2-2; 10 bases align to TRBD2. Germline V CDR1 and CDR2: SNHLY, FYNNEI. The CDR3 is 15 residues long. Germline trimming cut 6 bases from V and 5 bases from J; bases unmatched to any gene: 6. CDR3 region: CASRTSGVWTGELFF. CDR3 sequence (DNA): TGTGCCAGCAGAACTAGCGGGGTATGGACCGGGGAGCTGTTTTTT. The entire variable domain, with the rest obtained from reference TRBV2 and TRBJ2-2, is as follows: EPEVTQTPSHQVTQMGQEVILRCVPISNHLYFYWYRQILGQKVEFLVSFYNNEISEKSEIFDDQFSVERPDGSNFTLKIRSTKLEDSAMYFCASRTSGVWTGELFFGEGSRLTVL.

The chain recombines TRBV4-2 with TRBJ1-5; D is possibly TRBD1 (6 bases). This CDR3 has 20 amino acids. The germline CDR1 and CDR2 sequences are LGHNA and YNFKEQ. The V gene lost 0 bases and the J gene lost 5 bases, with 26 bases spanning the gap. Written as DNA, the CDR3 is TGTGCCAGCAGCCAAGAAGGAGGGGGGATGACTCCCTGGGGGTATCAGCCCCAGCATTTT. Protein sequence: CASSQEGGGMTPWGYQPQHF.

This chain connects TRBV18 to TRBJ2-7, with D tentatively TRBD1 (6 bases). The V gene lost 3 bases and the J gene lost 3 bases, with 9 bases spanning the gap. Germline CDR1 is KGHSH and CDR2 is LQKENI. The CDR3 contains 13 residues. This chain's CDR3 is CASSPMGHYEQYF. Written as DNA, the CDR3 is TGTGCCAGCTCACCGATGGGACACTACGAGCAGTACTTC.

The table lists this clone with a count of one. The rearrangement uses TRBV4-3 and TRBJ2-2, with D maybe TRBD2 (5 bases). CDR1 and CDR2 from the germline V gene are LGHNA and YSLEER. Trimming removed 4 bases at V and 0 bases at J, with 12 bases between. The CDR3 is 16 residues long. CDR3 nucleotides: TGCGCCAGCAGCCCAGCGGACGCGACGAACACCGGGGAGCTGTTTTTT. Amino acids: CASSPADATNTGELFF.

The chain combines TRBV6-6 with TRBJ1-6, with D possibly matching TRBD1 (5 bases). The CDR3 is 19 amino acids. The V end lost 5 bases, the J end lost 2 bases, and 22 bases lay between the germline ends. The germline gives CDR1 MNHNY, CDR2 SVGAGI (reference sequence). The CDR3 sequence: CASSPVGGGSFTYNSPLHF. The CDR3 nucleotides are TGTGCCAGCAGTCCGGTCGGGGGGGGTTCCTTTACCTATAATTCACCCCTCCACTTT.

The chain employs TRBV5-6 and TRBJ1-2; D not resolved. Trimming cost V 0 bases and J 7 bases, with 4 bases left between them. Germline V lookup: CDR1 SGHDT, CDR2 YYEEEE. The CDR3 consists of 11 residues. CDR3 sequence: CASSLESGYTF. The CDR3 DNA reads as TGTGCCAGCAGCTTGGAGAGTGGCTACACCTTC.